This T cell receptor (beta chain) is drawn from a study of cytomegalovirus exposure and HLA in healthy donors. The CDR3 spans 13 residues. Germline V gives CDR1 SGHTA, CDR2 FQGTGA. V was trimmed by 8 bases and J by 2 bases, leaving 10 bases between them. The PCR used 60 Vbeta and 13 Jbeta primers. Measured with immunoSEQ multiplex PCR; TCRdb has only the in-frame clones, and not every one. Seen here are some 150,000 clones, more than 75% observed once, and the top ten hold approximately 4.7%. The specimen sequenced was PBMCs. The gene calls are TRBV7-3 and TRBJ2-1, with a possible D match to TRBD2 (6 bases). This receptor was identified in a woman aged 25-40 years in good health and CMV-seronegative. CDR3 sequence reads: CASGGGAYNEQFF. The CDR3 DNA reads as TGTGCCAGCGGTGGCGGGGCCTACAATGAGCAGTTCTTC.